These 4 T cell receptor beta chains came from one sample sequenced in a study of early T cells in non-severe SARS-CoV-2 infection. MiXCR, applied by TCRdb to the 5' RACE reads, yields one record per CDR3 protein. The sample yields tens of thousands of distinct CDR3 sequences, under 8.5% seen once. Sequenced material: whole blood, taken at baseline. These receptors all stem from an adult who was a healthcare worker with PCR-confirmed SARS-CoV-2 infection or an uninfected control (not recorded which).

The table lists this clonotype with a few counts. This chain links TRBV7-2 with TRBJ2-3, with 8 bases matching TRBD2. With V trimmed by 1 base and J by 1 base, 10 bases remained unmatched. The CDR3 covers 18 residues. Germline CDR1 reads SGHTA; CDR2 reads FQGNSA. CDR3 protein: CASSLEAGAYLRTDTQYF. DNA of the CDR3: TGTGCCAGCAGCTTAGAAGCGGGGGCTTACCTACGCACAGATACGCAGTATTTT.

This clonotype appeared many times. The rearrangement joins TRBV21-1 to TRBJ1-6; the DNA was not compared with TRBD1, the D call given in the table. TRBV21-1 is annotated as a pseudogene. The CDR3 consists of 15 residues. The CDR3 loop is CASSKRDRGNSPLHF. The CDR3 DNA follows: TGTGCCAGCAGCAAAAGGGACAGGGGAAATTCACCCCTCCACTTT.

The table lists this clonotype with many counts. V and J are TRBV5-3 and TRBJ1-2, with TRBD1 as a possible D gene (6 bases). TRBV5-3 is reported as an ORF; its role is uncertain. V lost 2 bases and J lost 6, with 14 bases in between. The CDR3 extends over 14 amino acids. The CDR3 nucleotides are TGTGCCAGAAGCTTCTTTCAGGGGTGTAATGGCTACACCTTC. This sequence encodes CARSFFQGCNGYTF.

This clonotype was observed a few times. This chain joins TRBV2 and TRBJ1-2; TRBD1 might be the D (6 bases). From germline, CDR1 is SNHLY and CDR2 FYNNEI. With 7 bases removed from V and 4 bases from J, the gap between germline ends came to 10 bases. The CDR3 is 12 residues long. In DNA, the CDR3 is TGTGCCAGCAAGGGGGGCGGCTATGGCTACACCTTC. Translation: CASKGGGYGYTF.